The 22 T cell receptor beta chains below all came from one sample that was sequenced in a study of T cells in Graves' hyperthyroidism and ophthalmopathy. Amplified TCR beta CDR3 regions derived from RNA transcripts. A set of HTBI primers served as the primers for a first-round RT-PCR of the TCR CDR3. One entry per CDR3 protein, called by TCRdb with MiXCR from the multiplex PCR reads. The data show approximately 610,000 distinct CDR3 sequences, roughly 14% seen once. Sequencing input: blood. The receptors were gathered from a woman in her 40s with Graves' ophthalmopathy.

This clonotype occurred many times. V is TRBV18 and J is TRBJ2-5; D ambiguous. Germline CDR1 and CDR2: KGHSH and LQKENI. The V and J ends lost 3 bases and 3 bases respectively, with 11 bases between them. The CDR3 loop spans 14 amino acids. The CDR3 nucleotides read TGTGCCAGCTCACCTGTTGGACCCAAAGAGACCCAGTACTTC. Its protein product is CASSPVGPKETQYF.

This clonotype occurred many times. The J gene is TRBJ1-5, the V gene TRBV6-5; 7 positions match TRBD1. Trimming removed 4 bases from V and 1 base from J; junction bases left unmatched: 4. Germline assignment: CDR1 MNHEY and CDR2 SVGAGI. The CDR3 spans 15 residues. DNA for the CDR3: TGTGCCAGCAGTTCGGAGGGGGCAAGCAATCAGCCCCAGCATTTT. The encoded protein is CASSSEGASNQPQHF.

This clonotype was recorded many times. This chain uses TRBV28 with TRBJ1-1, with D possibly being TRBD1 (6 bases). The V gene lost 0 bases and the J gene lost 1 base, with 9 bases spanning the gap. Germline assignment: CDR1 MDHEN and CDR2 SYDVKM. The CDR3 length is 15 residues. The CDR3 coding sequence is TGTGCCAGCAGTTTATGGCCAGGGGAGAACACTGAAGCTTTCTTT. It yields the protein CASSLWPGENTEAFF.

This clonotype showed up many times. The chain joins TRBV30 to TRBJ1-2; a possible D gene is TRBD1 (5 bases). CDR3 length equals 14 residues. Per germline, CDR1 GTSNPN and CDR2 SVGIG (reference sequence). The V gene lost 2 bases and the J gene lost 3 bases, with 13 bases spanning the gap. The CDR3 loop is CAWSRAGRDYGYTF. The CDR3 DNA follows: TGTGCCTGGAGTAGGGCAGGGAGGGACTATGGCTACACCTTC.

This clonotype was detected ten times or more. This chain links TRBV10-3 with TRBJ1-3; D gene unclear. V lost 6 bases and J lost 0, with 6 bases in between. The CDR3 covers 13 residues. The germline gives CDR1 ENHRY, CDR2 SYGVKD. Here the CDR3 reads CAISGNSGNTIYF. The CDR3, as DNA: TGTGCCATCAGCGGGAACTCTGGAAACACCATATATTTT.

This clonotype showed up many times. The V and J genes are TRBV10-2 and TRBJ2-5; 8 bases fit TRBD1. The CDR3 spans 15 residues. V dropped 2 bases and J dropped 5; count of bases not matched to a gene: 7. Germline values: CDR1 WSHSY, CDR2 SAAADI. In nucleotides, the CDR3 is TGCGCCAGCAGTGAGGAGGCAGGGGGCTACGAGACCCAGTACTTC. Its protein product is CASSEEAGGYETQYF.

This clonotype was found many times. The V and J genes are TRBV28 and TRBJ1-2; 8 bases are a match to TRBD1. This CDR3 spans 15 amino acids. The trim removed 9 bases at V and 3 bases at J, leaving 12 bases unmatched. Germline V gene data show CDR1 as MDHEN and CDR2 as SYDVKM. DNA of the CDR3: TGTGCCAGTCGACCCTTCAGGGGGCGAGACTATGGCTACACCTTC. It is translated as CASRPFRGRDYGYTF.

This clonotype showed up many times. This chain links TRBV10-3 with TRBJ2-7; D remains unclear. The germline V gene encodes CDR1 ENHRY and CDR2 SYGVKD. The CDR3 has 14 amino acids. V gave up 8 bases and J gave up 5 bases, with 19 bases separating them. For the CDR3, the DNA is TGTGCCATCGGTTGGAACGGCGATAGTAACGAGCAGTACTTC. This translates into CAIGWNGDSNEQYF.

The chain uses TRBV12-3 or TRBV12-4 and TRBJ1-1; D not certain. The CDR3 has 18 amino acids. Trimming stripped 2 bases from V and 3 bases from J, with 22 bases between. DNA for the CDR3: TGTGCCAGCAGTTTACCCGGGATTAAGAATGGGAGGTACACTGAAGCTTTCTTT. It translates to CASSLPGIKNGRYTEAFF.

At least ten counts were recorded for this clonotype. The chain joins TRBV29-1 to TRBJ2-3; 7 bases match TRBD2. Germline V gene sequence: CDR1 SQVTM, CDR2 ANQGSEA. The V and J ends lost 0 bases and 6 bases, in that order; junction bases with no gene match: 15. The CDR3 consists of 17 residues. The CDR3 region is CSVEDGGEGWPRDTQYF. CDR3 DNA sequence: TGCAGCGTTGAAGACGGAGGGGAGGGTTGGCCGAGGGATACGCAGTATTTT.

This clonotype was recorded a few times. The CDR3 DNA reads as TGTGCCAGCAGCCAAGAGGGAAGTGGCTACACCTTC. Encoded protein: CASSQEGSGYTF. The rearrangement uses TRBV3-1 and TRBJ1-2; no clear D gene. Germline CDR1 is LGHDT and CDR2 is YNNKEL (reference sequence). V dropped 0 bases and J dropped 7 bases, with 6 bases sitting between them. The CDR3 has 12 amino acids.

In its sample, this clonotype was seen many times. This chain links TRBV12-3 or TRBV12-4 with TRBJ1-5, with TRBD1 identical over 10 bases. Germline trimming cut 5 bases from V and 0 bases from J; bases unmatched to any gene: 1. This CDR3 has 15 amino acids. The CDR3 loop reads CASSDRGLSNQPQHF. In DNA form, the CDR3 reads TGTGCCAGCAGTGACAGGGGGCTTAGCAATCAGCCCCAGCATTTT.

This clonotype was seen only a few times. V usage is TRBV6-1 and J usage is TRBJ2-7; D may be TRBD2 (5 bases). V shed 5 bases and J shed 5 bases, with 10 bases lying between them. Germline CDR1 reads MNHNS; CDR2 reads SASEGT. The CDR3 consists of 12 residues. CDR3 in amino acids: CASSKSGNEQYF. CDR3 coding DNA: TGTGCCAGCAGTAAGTCCGGGAACGAGCAGTACTTC.

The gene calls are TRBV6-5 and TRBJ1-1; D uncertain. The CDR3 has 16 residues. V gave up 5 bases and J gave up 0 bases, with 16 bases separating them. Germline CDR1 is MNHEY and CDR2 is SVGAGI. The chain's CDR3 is CASSHTGLYMNTEAFF. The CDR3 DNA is TGTGCCAGCAGTCACACCGGACTGTATATGAACACTGAAGCTTTCTTT.

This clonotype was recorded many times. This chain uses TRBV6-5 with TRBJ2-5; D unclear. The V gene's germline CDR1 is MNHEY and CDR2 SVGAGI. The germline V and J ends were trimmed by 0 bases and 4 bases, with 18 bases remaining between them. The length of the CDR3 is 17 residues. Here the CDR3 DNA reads TGTGCCAGCAGTTACTCTGGTCGGCCCTTGGGTGCAGAGACCCAGTACTTC. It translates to CASSYSGRPLGAETQYF.

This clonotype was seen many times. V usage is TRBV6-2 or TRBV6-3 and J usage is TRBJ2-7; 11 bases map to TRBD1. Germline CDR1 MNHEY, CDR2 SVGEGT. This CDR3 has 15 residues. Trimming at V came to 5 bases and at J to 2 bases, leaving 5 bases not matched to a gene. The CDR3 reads CASSGDRGYPYEQYF. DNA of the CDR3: TGTGCCAGCAGTGGGGACAGGGGGTACCCCTACGAGCAGTACTTC.

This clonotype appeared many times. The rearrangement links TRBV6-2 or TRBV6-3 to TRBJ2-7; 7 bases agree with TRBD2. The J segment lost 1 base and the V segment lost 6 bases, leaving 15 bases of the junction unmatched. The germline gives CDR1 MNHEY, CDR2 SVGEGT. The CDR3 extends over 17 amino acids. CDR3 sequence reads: CASRSPLRGGGSYEQYF. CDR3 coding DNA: TGTGCCAGCAGATCCCCCCTGAGGGGCGGGGGATCCTACGAGCAGTACTTC.

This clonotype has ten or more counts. CDR3 DNA sequence: TGTGCCTCGAGGGGGTCAGCGGATCAGCCCCAGCATTTT. Translated, it gives CASRGSADQPQHF. The chain is built from TRBV10-3 and TRBJ1-5; the D gene is possibly TRBD1 (6 bases). The V end lost 11 bases, the J end lost 5 bases, and 16 bases lay between the germline ends. There are 13 residues in the CDR3. Germline lookup yields CDR1 ENHRY and CDR2 SYGVKD.

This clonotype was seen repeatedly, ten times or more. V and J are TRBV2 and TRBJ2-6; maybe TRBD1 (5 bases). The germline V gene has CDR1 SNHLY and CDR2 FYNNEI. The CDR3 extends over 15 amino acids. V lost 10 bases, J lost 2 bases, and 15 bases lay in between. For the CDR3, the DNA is TGTGCCACCGCCCGCCAGGGCCCTGGGGCCAACGTCCTGACTTTC. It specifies CATARQGPGANVLTF.

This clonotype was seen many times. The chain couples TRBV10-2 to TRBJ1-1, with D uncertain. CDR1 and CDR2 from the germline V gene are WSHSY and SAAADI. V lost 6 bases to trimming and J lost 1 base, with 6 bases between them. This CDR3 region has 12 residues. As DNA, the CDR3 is TGCGCCAGCAGGGAATGGAACACTGAAGCTTTCTTT. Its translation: CASREWNTEAFF.

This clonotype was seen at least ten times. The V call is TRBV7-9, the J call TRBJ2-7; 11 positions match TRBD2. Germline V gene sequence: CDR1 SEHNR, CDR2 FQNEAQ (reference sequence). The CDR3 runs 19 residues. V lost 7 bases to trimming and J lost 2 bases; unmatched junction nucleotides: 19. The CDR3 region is CASIGTSGPLDPITYEQYF. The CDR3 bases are TGTGCCAGCATCGGGACTAGCGGCCCTTTAGACCCGATCACCTACGAGCAGTACTTC.

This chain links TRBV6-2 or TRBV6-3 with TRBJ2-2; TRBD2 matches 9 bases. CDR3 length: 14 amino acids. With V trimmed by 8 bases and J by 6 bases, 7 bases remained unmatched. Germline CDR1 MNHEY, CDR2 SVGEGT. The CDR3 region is CASLGSGGSGELFF. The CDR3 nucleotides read TGTGCCAGCCTTGGGAGCGGGGGGTCCGGGGAGCTGTTTTTT.